The 21 T cell receptor beta chains below were found in one sample sequenced in a study of OX40 agonist ivuxolimab in advanced cancers. Measured with immunoSEQ multiplex PCR; TCRdb has only the in-frame clones, and not every one. The sample lists about 19,000 clones; less than 95% were seen once. The sample in question was CD4+ or CD8+ T cells sorted from blood, obtained in a trial of the OX40 agonist ivuxolimab. These receptors originate from an adult with an advanced solid tumor such as melanoma, head and neck, liver or kidney cancer.

This clone showed up just once. The CDR3 sequence: CSVAAPQGGNTDTQYF. The CDR3 coding sequence is TGCAGCGTTGCCGCCCCCCAGGGAGGAAATACAGATACGCAGTATTTT. The gene calls are TRBV29-1 and TRBJ2-3, with D possibly TRBD2 on 6 matching bases. The CDR3 covers 16 residues. Germline loops: CDR1 SQVTM, CDR2 ANQGSEA. V dropped 4 bases and J dropped 3 bases, with 20 bases sitting between them.

The rearrangement links TRBV9 to TRBJ1-2; TRBD1 might be the D (6 bases). The CDR3 has 19 amino acids. V was clipped by 0 bases and J by 5 bases, with 26 bases between them. Germline CDR1 is SGDLS and CDR2 is YYNGEE. CDR3: CASSVAVTDEPGAYYGYTF. Written as DNA, the CDR3 is TGTGCCAGCAGCGTAGCAGTGACAGACGAACCAGGGGCTTATTATGGCTACACCTTC.

The chain combines TRBV28 with TRBJ1-5, with TRBD1 matching 9 bases. This CDR3 has 21 amino acids. V trimming: 4 bases; J trimming: 0 bases; junction bases outside the gene matches: 19. Germline V gene sequence: CDR1 MDHEN, CDR2 SYDVKM. The DNA for the CDR3 is TGTGCCAGCAGTTCCCCGGTACTCACAGGGGGCCCAACCAATAGCAATCAGCCCCAGCATTTT. This translates into CASSSPVLTGGPTNSNQPQHF.

The chain joins TRBV28 to TRBJ1-5; 7 positions agree with TRBD1. CDR3 size: 13 residues. Germline CDR1 MDHEN, CDR2 SYDVKM. Trimming took 8 bases from V and 5 from J; bases not matched to a gene: 6. CDR3 DNA: TGTGCCAGCCGACAGGGCAGGCATCAGCCCCAGCATTTT. It encodes CASRQGRHQPQHF. The variable domain in full, with the rest retrieved from reference TRBV28 and TRBJ1-5, is DVKVTQSSRYLVKRTGEKVFLECVQDMDHENMFWYRQDPGLGLRLIYFSYDVKMKEKGDIPEGYSVSREKKERFSLILESASTNQTSMYLCASRQGRHQPQHFGDGTRLSIL.

The chain's CDR3 is CASSLLDAETYEQYF. In DNA, the CDR3 is TGTGCCAGCAGTCTCCTTGACGCCGAGACCTACGAGCAGTACTTC. This chain joins TRBV7-9 and TRBJ2-7; D uncertain. Trimming removed 6 bases from V and 2 bases from J, with 17 bases in between. The CDR3 contains 15 residues. Germline CDR1 is SEHNR and CDR2 is FQNEAQ (reference sequence).

The rearrangement joins TRBV4-2 to TRBJ2-2, with D tentatively TRBD2 (5 bases). The V and J ends lost 3 bases and 7 bases respectively, with 12 bases between them. Germline V lookup: CDR1 LGHNA, CDR2 YNFKEQ. CDR3 length: 14 residues. Here the CDR3 DNA reads TGTGCCAGCAGCCATCCGGGAAGGATCGGGGAGCTGTTTTTT. Translation gives CASSHPGRIGELFF.

This clone was observed once. This chain links TRBV28 with TRBJ2-7; maybe TRBD1 (5 bases). The CDR3 consists of 16 residues. Germline V gene sequence: CDR1 MDHEN, CDR2 SYDVKM. V lost 2 bases to trimming and J lost 1 base, with 15 bases between them. The CDR3 sequence: CASSLPAPKGSYEQYF. DNA for the CDR3: TGTGCCAGCAGTTTACCAGCGCCAAAGGGGTCCTACGAGCAGTACTTC.

The CDR3, as DNA: TGTGCCAGCATAGGACAGGGGGTGCTCCCCTACGAGCAGTACTTC. It is translated as CASIGQGVLPYEQYF. The V call is TRBV6-6, the J call TRBJ2-7, with 10 bases identical to TRBD1. V trimming: 7 bases; J trimming: 2 bases; junction bases outside the gene matches: 8. The germline CDR1 and CDR2 sequences are MNHNY and SVGAGI (reference sequence). This CDR3 contains 15 residues.

The chain uses TRBV6-5 and TRBJ2-2, with 12 bases matching TRBD2. Germline CDR1 and CDR2: MNHEY and SVGAGI. V shed 4 bases and J 7 bases; nucleotides not matched to a gene: 7. CDR3 length equals 16 residues. The DNA of the CDR3 is TGTGCCAGCAGTTGGGGACTAGCGGGCTTCGACGGGGAGCTGTTTTTT. It codes for CASSWGLAGFDGELFF.

This rearrangement joins TRBV6-4 to TRBJ2-1; no firm D call. V was clipped by 3 bases and J by 6 bases, with 9 bases between them. Germline V CDR1 and CDR2: MRHNA, SNTAGT. The CDR3 covers 13 residues. The CDR3 DNA follows: TGTGCCAGCAGTGAGGTTGGTGGCAATGAGCAGTTCTTC. It encodes CASSEVGGNEQFF.

V and J are TRBV28 and TRBJ1-1; D is perhaps TRBD1 (6 bases). Trimming stripped 1 base from V and 0 bases from J, with 9 bases between. The germline gives CDR1 MDHEN, CDR2 SYDVKM. This CDR3 region has 15 residues. The chain's CDR3 is CASSLLGQMNTEAFF. CDR3 sequence (DNA): TGTGCCAGCAGTTTATTAGGACAGATGAACACTGAAGCTTTCTTT.

This chain links TRBV4-3 with TRBJ2-2, with 8 bases identical to TRBD2. Trimming cost V 1 base and J 3 bases; bases outside gene matches: 4. In germline, CDR1 is LGHNA, CDR2 YSLEER. The CDR3 spans 16 residues. This CDR3 is CASSQATSGHTGELFF. The CDR3 nucleotides are TGCGCCAGCAGCCAAGCTACTAGCGGACACACCGGGGAGCTGTTTTTT.

The CDR3: CASGLEGNTGELFF. Written as DNA, the CDR3 is TGTGCTAGTGGTTTGGAGGGGAACACCGGGGAGCTGTTTTTT. The V call is TRBV12-5, the J call TRBJ2-2; D is uncertain. The CDR3 runs 14 residues. V was shortened by 1 base and J by 1 base, with 4 bases between the two germline ends. CDR1 LGHNT and CDR2 FRNRAP come from the germline V gene.

The chain's CDR3 is CASSLDVAGGAEQYF. The CDR3 DNA reads TGTGCCAGCAGCTTAGACGTAGCGGGAGGAGCCGAGCAGTACTTC. This chain joins TRBV11-1 and TRBJ2-7; 10 positions agree with TRBD2. Germline CDR1 reads SGHAT; CDR2 reads FQDESV (reference sequence). Trimming cost V 1 base and J 6 bases; bases outside gene matches: 6. The CDR3 loop spans 15 amino acids. The whole variable domain, remainder taken from reference TRBV11-1 and TRBJ2-7, is EAEVAQSPRYKITEKSQAVAFWCDPISGHATLYWYRQILGQGPELLVQFQDESVVDDSQLPKDRFSAERLKGVDSTLKIQPAELGDSAMYLCASSLDVAGGAEQYFGPGTRLTVT.

The rearrangement joins TRBV28 to TRBJ1-5; a weak D match, TRBD1 (6 bases). Trimming removed 6 bases from V and 5 bases from J, with 17 bases in between. CDR1 and CDR2 (germline): MDHEN, SYDVKM. This CDR3 is 15 amino acids long. The CDR3 region has the DNA TGTGCCAGCAGCCCTCACAGGGAGGAGTATCAGCCCCAGCATTTT. Protein sequence: CASSPHREEYQPQHF.

The gene calls are TRBV19 and TRBJ1-5; 7 nucleotides match TRBD1. V was clipped by 3 bases and J by 6 bases; unmatched bases: 8. Germline CDR1 LNHDA, CDR2 SQIVND (reference sequence). The length of the CDR3 is 15 residues. The CDR3 loop reads CASSMFLQGFQPQHF. The CDR3 coding sequence is TGTGCCAGTAGTATGTTCCTACAGGGGTTTCAGCCCCAGCATTTT.

The CDR3 region has the DNA TGTGCCAGCAGCTCCGGGGACAGGCTCACATGGAACACTGAAGCTTTCTTT. Translation: CASSSGDRLTWNTEAFF. This rearrangement joins TRBV5-4 to TRBJ1-1; 8 bases align to TRBD1. Germline lookup yields CDR1 SGHNT and CDR2 YYREEE (reference sequence). V was pared by 3 bases and J by 1 base, with 11 bases of the junction left unmatched. The CDR3 has 17 residues. Drawing the rest from reference TRBV5-4 and TRBJ1-1, the complete variable domain is ETGVTQSPTHLIKTRGQQVTLRCSSQSGHNTVSWYQQALGQGPQFIFQYYREEENGRGNFPPRFSGLQFPNYSSELNVNALELDDSALYLCASSSGDRLTWNTEAFFGQGTRLTVV.

The chain joins TRBV20-1 to TRBJ2-5; D is possibly TRBD2 (6 bases). Trimming took off 3 bases at V and 11 bases at J, with 13 bases between the two ends. The V gene's germline CDR1 is DFQATT and CDR2 SNEGSKA (reference sequence). This CDR3 comprises 11 residues. CDR3 in DNA: TGCAGTGCTAGCTTCCGGGAGCAACAGTACTTC. This sequence encodes CSASFREQQYF.

This clone was seen more than once but under ten times. The V gene is TRBV27, the J gene TRBJ2-1, with 10 bases matching TRBD1. V lost 3 bases to trimming and J lost 2 bases; unmatched junction nucleotides: 7. The CDR3 covers 17 residues. Germline-derived CDR1 and CDR2 are MNHEY and SMNVEV (reference sequence). CDR3 protein: CASSLGTGEATYNEQFF. The CDR3 nucleotides read TGTGCCAGCAGTTTGGGGACAGGGGAGGCTACCTACAATGAGCAGTTCTTC.

The chain employs TRBV7-3 and TRBJ2-1, with no clear D. V was trimmed by 4 bases and J by 6 bases, leaving 7 bases between them. The CDR3 consists of 12 residues. Looked up from germline, CDR1 is SGHTA and CDR2 is FQGTGA. This CDR3 is CASSSVGNEQFF. Written as DNA, the CDR3 is TGTGCCAGCAGCTCGGTTGGCAATGAGCAGTTCTTC.

CDR3 in amino acids: CASSPPGESNEKLFF. The CDR3 nucleotides read TGTGCCAGCTCACCACCGGGGGAGTCTAATGAAAAACTGTTTTTT. This chain uses TRBV18 with TRBJ1-4, with a tentative D call TRBD1 (5 bases). Deletions cut 0 bases from V and 3 bases from J, with 8 bases between. The CDR3 length is 15 residues. Looked up from germline, CDR1 is KGHSH and CDR2 is LQKENI.